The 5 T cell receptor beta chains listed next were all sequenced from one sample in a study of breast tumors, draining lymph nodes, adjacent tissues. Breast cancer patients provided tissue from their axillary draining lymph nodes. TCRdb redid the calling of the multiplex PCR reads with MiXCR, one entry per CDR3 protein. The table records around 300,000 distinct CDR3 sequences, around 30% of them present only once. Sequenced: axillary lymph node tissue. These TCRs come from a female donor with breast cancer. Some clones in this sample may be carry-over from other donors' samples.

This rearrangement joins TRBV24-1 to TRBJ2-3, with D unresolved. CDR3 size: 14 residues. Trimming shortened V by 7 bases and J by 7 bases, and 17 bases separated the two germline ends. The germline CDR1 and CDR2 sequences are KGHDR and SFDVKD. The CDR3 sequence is CATSLIQTAYTQYF. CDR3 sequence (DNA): TGTGCCACCAGCCTCATACAGACGGCATATACGCAGTATTTT.

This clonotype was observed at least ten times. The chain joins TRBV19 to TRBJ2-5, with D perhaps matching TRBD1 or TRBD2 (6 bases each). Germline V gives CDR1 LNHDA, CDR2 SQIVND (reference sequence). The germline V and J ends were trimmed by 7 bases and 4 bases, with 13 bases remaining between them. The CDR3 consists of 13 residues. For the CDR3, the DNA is TGTGCCAGTACTCAGGGGCGGGGAGAGACCCAGTACTTC. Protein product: CASTQGRGETQYF.

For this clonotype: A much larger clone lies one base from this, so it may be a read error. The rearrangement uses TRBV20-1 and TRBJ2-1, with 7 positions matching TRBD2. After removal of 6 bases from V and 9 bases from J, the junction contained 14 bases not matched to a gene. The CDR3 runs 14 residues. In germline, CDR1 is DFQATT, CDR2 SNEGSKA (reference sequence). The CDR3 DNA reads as TGCAGTGCCCAAGGACTAGTGGGAGAACCTGAGCAGTTCTTC. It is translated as CSAQGLVGEPEQFF.

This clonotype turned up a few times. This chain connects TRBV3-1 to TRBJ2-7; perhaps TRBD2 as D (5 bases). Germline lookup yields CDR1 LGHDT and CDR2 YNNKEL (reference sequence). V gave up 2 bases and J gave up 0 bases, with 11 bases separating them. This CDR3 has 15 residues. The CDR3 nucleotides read TGTGCCAGCAGCCAACGAGGAGGTCTCTCCTACGAGCAGTACTTC. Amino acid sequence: CASSQRGGLSYEQYF.

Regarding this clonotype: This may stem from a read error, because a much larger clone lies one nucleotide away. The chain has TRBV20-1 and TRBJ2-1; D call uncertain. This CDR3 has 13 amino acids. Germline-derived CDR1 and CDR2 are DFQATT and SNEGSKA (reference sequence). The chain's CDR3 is CSAPKTINNAQFF. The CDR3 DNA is TGCAGTGCTCCAAAAACCATTAACAATGCGCAGTTCTTC.